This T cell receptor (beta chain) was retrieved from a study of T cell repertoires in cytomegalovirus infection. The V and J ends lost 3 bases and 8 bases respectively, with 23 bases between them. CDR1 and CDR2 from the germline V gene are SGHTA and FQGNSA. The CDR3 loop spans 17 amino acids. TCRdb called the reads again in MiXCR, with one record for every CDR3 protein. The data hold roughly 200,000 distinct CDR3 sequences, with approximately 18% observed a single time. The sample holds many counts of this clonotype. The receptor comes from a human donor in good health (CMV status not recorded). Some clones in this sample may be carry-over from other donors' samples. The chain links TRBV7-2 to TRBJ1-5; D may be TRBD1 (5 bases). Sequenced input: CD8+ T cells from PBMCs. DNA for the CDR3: TGTGCCAGCAGCTTTGCCCCCTCGGAACGTCCCAGGGAGCCCCAGCATTTT. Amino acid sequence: CASSFAPSERPREPQHF.